Following are 23 T cell receptor beta chains from one sample sequenced in a study of cytomegalovirus exposure and HLA in healthy donors. Sequencing used immunoSEQ multiplex PCR; TCRdb keeps in-frame clones, though not all of them. This table has 240,000 or so clones, around 86% appearing once. Sequenced input: PBMCs. These receptors were taken from a woman aged 30 to 39 in good health and CMV-seropositive.

The table lists this clone with a few counts. The chain employs TRBV5-5 and TRBJ2-7; D perhaps matches TRBD2 (6 bases). V was clipped by 4 bases and J by 4 bases, with 9 bases between them. The CDR3 totals 12 residues. CDR1 SGHKS and CDR2 YYEKEE come from the germline V gene (reference sequence). The CDR3 region is CASSPGEYEQYF. In DNA, the CDR3 is TGTGCCAGCAGCCCGGGGGAGTACGAGCAGTACTTC.

J is TRBJ2-3 and V is TRBV5-1; D unresolved. CDR1 and CDR2 (germline): SGHRS, YFSETQ. The CDR3 runs 14 residues. V was trimmed by 0 bases and J by 2 bases, leaving 7 bases between them. The CDR3 is CASSLGHNTDTQYF. For the CDR3, the DNA is TGCGCCAGCAGCTTGGGACATAACACAGATACGCAGTATTTT.

The chain couples TRBV10-1 to TRBJ2-3; 8 bases agree with TRBD1. Per germline, CDR1 WNHNN and CDR2 SYGVQD (reference sequence). The length of the CDR3 is 15 residues. The trim removed 4 bases at V and 2 bases at J, leaving 5 bases unmatched. CDR3 residues: CASSGGQGYTDTQYF. In DNA, the CDR3 is TGCGCCAGCAGTGGAGGACAGGGCTACACAGATACGCAGTATTTT.

The chain recombines TRBV19 with TRBJ2-7, with D possibly being TRBD1 (6 bases). The CDR3 has 13 amino acids. Germline V gene sequence: CDR1 LNHDA, CDR2 SQIVND (reference sequence). The V end lost 3 bases, the J end lost 6 bases, and 12 bases lay between the germline ends. The CDR3 DNA reads TGTGCCAGTAGTATCGTCAGGGGACCCGAGCAGTACTTC. This codes for CASSIVRGPEQYF.

This chain links TRBV6-1 with TRBJ2-1; TRBD1 matches 9 bases. Germline-derived CDR1 and CDR2 are MNHNS and SASEGT. V shed 5 bases, J shed 4 bases, and the junction held 3 bases outside the gene matches. CDR3 length: 14 amino acids. DNA of the CDR3: TGTGCCAGCAGTAGACAGGGGGATTACAATGAGCAGTTCTTC. Translating gives CASSRQGDYNEQFF.

This clone came up once. The chain recombines TRBV19 with TRBJ2-7; 8 bases map to TRBD2. This CDR3 spans 15 amino acids. The germline gives CDR1 LNHDA, CDR2 SQIVND (reference sequence). Germline trimming cut 3 bases from V and 1 base from J; bases unmatched to any gene: 5. CDR3 amino acids: CASSIGGRMSYEQYF. The CDR3, as DNA: TGTGCCAGTAGTATCGGCGGGAGGATGTCCTACGAGCAGTACTTC.

The V gene is TRBV2, the J gene TRBJ2-1, with 8 positions matching TRBD2. This CDR3 is built from 14 residues. Germline V gives CDR1 SNHLY, CDR2 FYNNEI. Here the CDR3 DNA reads TGTGCTGCTATCGCGGGACTAGTATCTAATGAGCAGTTCTTC. Protein sequence: CAAIAGLVSNEQFF.

The chain uses TRBV5-1 and TRBJ1-1, with D possibly matching TRBD1 (6 bases). CDR1 SGHRS and CDR2 YFSETQ come from the germline V gene. V was pared by 1 base and J by 1 base, with 8 bases between. The CDR3 runs to 14 residues. DNA for the CDR3: TGCGCCAGCAGCTTGCAGGGACAGAACACTGAAGCTTTCTTT. This translates into CASSLQGQNTEAFF.

This clone was detected many times. The chain has TRBV7-2 and TRBJ1-4; 7 bases agree with TRBD1. Germline V gene lookup returns CDR1 SGHTA and CDR2 FQGNSA. Trimming at V came to 5 bases and at J to 13 bases, leaving 7 bases not matched to a gene. This CDR3 region has 12 residues. This CDR3 reads CASSPLGGTLFF. CDR3 in DNA: TGTGCCAGCAGCCCTTTAGGGGGCACACTGTTTTTT.

The chain uses TRBV10-3 and TRBJ2-3; D may be TRBD1 (6 bases). Trimming shortened V by 4 bases and J by 0 bases, and 17 bases separated the two germline ends. CDR3 length: 17 residues. Germline loops: CDR1 ENHRY, CDR2 SYGVKD. In nucleotides, the CDR3 is TGTGCCATCAGTGGGGCCCTAGGGGGAGATAGCACAGATACGCAGTATTTT. Translated, it gives CAISGALGGDSTDTQYF.

The CDR3 DNA reads TGTGCCAGCAGCCCCCCTTTGTCGAACACCGGGGAGCTGTTTTTT. Residues: CASSPPLSNTGELFF. The chain recombines TRBV7-8 with TRBJ2-2, with D uncertain. The ends were cut back, 5 bases at V and 0 bases at J, with 10 bases in the middle. CDR1 and CDR2 (germline): SGHVS, FQNEAQ. This CDR3 contains 15 residues.

The CDR3 coding sequence is TGTGCCAGCAGCCGCCGGACAGGGAAGAACACCGGGGAGCTGTTTTTT. Protein sequence: CASSRRTGKNTGELFF. The chain links TRBV5-4 to TRBJ2-2, with 8 bases identical to TRBD1. This CDR3 spans 16 amino acids. Germline V gene data show CDR1 as SGHNT and CDR2 as YYREEE (reference sequence). Germline trimming cut 4 bases from V and 1 base from J; bases unmatched to any gene: 6. Full variable domain (remainder filled in from reference TRBV5-4 and TRBJ2-2): ETGVTQSPTHLIKTRGQQVTLRCSSQSGHNTVSWYQQALGQGPQFIFQYYREEENGRGNFPPRFSGLQFPNYSSELNVNALELDDSALYLCASSRRTGKNTGELFFGEGSRLTVL.

CDR3 DNA sequence: TGTGCCAGCAGCTTTATAGCGGGGGTAAGCTCCTACGAGCAGTACTTC. Translated, it gives CASSFIAGVSSYEQYF. The rearrangement uses TRBV5-5 and TRBJ2-7; 9 bases are shared with TRBD2. CDR1 SGHKS and CDR2 YYEKEE come from the germline V gene (reference sequence). The CDR3 consists of 16 residues. Unmatched junction bases numbered 6, after V lost 2 bases and J lost 0 bases.

V gene TRBV27 combines with J gene TRBJ1-1, with 8 bases aligning to TRBD1. The CDR3 has 16 residues. The ends lost 6 bases at V and 0 bases at J; junction bases unmatched: 9. Germline CDR1 MNHEY, CDR2 SMNVEV (reference sequence). This CDR3 is CASRLNRGSMNTEAFF. CDR3 sequence (DNA): TGTGCCAGCAGGCTAAACAGGGGGAGCATGAACACTGAAGCTTTCTTT.

J is TRBJ2-1 and V is TRBV7-9; 13 nucleotides align to TRBD2. From germline, CDR1 is SEHNR and CDR2 FQNEAQ (reference sequence). V trimming: 1 base; J trimming: 7 bases; junction bases outside the gene matches: 10. The CDR3 sequence is 18 residues long. This CDR3 reads CASSLVTTSGRSKNEQFF. DNA of the CDR3: TGTGCCAGCAGCTTAGTAACGACTAGCGGGAGGTCGAAGAATGAGCAGTTCTTC.

The rearrangement uses TRBV7-3 and TRBJ1-2, with 8 bases aligning to TRBD1. CDR1 is SGHTA and CDR2 is FQGTGA in the germline V gene. This CDR3 contains 12 residues. J gave up 8 bases and V 5 bases, and 4 bases lay outside the gene matches. CDR3 coding DNA: TGTGCCAGCAGCCGGACAGGGATCGGCTACACCTTC. Translated, it gives CASSRTGIGYTF.

The chain joins TRBV18 to TRBJ2-2; D uncertain. Germline lookup yields CDR1 KGHSH and CDR2 LQKENI. Deletions cut 2 bases from V and 0 bases from J, with 7 bases between. CDR3 length equals 15 residues. The CDR3 sequence is CASSPITANTGELFF. CDR3 sequence (DNA): TGTGCCAGCTCACCAATTACAGCGAACACCGGGGAGCTGTTTTTT.

The CDR3 DNA follows: TGCGCCAGCAGCCAAGGGGACTTTGGGTGGGAAAGGAGCAGGAATGAGCAGTTCTTC. Protein sequence: CASSQGDFGWERSRNEQFF. The chain couples TRBV4-1 to TRBJ2-1; possible D gene TRBD2, 6 bases. The germline CDR1 and CDR2 sequences are MGHRA and YSYEKL. The CDR3 covers 19 residues. Trimming cost V 1 base and J 7 bases, with 26 bases left between them.

A few counts support this clone. The chain carries TRBV30 and TRBJ2-7, with unresolved D. CDR3 length: 13 amino acids. V lost 0 bases to trimming and J lost 3 bases, with 9 bases between them. CDR1 is GTSNPN and CDR2 is SVGIG in the germline V gene (reference sequence). Here the CDR3 reads CAWSVSGYYEQYF. As DNA, the CDR3 is TGTGCCTGGAGTGTATCGGGTTACTACGAGCAGTACTTC.

The rearrangement joins TRBV28 to TRBJ2-5, with a weak D call TRBD1 (5 bases). The V end lost 6 bases, the J end lost 0 bases, and 14 bases lay between the germline ends. The CDR3 sequence is 15 residues long. The germline gives CDR1 MDHEN, CDR2 SYDVKM. CDR3 in amino acids: CASSFQGRDQETQYF. The CDR3 coding sequence is TGTGCCAGCAGCTTCCAGGGCAGGGACCAAGAGACCCAGTACTTC.

The V gene is TRBV5-1, the J gene TRBJ2-2, with TRBD2 matching over 7 bases. The V gene end was trimmed by 4 bases and the J gene end by 5 bases; junction bases not matched to a gene: 5. The germline V gene encodes CDR1 SGHRS and CDR2 YFSETQ. This CDR3 region has 14 residues. CDR3 residues: CASSNPLATGELFF. The DNA for the CDR3 is TGCGCCAGCAGCAACCCACTAGCGACCGGGGAGCTGTTTTTT.

The chain combines TRBV4-1 with TRBJ2-7; D is unclear. The CDR3 totals 13 residues. V was clipped by 6 bases and J by 7 bases, with 16 bases between them. Germline values: CDR1 MGHRA, CDR2 YSYEKL. The CDR3 is CASRSALTGEQYF. Here the CDR3 DNA reads TGCGCCAGCAGGTCAGCCCTCACCGGGGAGCAGTACTTC.

The chain uses TRBV19 and TRBJ2-6; D is unresolved. The germline V and J ends were trimmed by 9 bases and 0 bases, with 6 bases remaining between them. CDR1 and CDR2 from the germline V gene are LNHDA and SQIVND (reference sequence). The CDR3 loop spans 13 amino acids. The CDR3, as DNA: TGTGCCAGAGAGGTCTCTGGGGCCAACGTCCTGACTTTC. It codes for CAREVSGANVLTF. The full variable domain, in which reference TRBV19 and TRBJ2-6 provide the parts outside the CDR3, is DGGITQSPKYLFRKEGQNVTLSCEQNLNHDAMYWYRQDPGQGLRLIYYSQIVNDFQKGDIAEGYSVSREKKESFPLTVTSAQKNPTAFYLCAREVSGANVLTFGAGSRLTVL.